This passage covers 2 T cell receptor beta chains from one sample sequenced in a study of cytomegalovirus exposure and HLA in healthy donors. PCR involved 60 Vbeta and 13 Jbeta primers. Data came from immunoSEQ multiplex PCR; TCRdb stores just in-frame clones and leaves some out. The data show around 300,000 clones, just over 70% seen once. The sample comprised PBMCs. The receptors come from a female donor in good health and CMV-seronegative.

CDR3 sequence (DNA): TGTGCCAGCAGTACGACAACGGGAACCGGGGAGCTGTTTTTT. It translates to CASSTTTGTGELFF. This rearrangement joins TRBV6-4 to TRBJ2-2; TRBD2 might be the D (5 bases). Per germline, CDR1 MRHNA and CDR2 SNTAGT. The CDR3 covers 14 residues. The ends were cut back, 5 bases at V and 5 bases at J, with 12 bases in the middle.

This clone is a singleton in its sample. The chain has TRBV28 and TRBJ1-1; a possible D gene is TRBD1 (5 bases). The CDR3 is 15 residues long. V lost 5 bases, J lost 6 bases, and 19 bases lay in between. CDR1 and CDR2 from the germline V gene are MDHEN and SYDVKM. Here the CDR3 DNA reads TGTGCCAGCAGTCCCTCTCCGGGACTGTTCCCTGAAGCTTTCTTT. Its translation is CASSPSPGLFPEAFF.